These T cell receptor beta chains were read from a single sample in a study of blood T cell repertoires in COVID-19. TCRdb keeps only in-frame clones here, not all; method: immunoSEQ multiplex PCR. The data contain a few hundred thousand clones, about 90% of them seen just once; the ten biggest clones take up more than 9%. The source material was peripheral blood. These receptors were collected from a woman aged 25 to 45 with COVID-19, enrolled during active disease. CDR3s include the opening cysteine and the closing phenylalanine or tryptophan. A D gene is named only where the DNA matches it firmly. The size of a clone is reported for some rows only, either as once, few or many, or as a class for expanded clones.

clone_size: .
v_call: TRBV19
d_call: TRBD1
j_call: TRBJ1-1
cdr3_nt: TGTGCCAGTAGTATAGAGAGGGACAGGGTGAACACTGAAGCTTTCTTT
cdr3_aa: CASSIERDRVNTEAFF

clone_size: few
v_call: TRBV9
d_call: .
j_call: TRBJ1-1
cdr3_nt: TGTGCCAGCAGCGCAGGGACATTCACTGAAGCTTTCTTT
cdr3_aa: CASSAGTFTEAFF

clone_size: .
v_call: TRBV29-1
d_call: TRBD1
j_call: TRBJ2-3
cdr3_nt: TGCAGCGTTGTTGACAGGGGCAGCACAGATACGCAGTATTTT
cdr3_aa: CSVVDRGSTDTQYF

clone_size: .
v_call: TRBV10-1
d_call: .
j_call: TRBJ2-3
cdr3_nt: TGCGCCAGCAGTGATATCGGGGCAGATACGCAGTATTTT
cdr3_aa: CASSDIGADTQYF

clone_size: once
v_call: TRBV28
d_call: TRBD1
j_call: TRBJ1-5
cdr3_nt: TGTGCCAGCGGGACAGGGCCAAATCAGCCCCAGCATTTT
cdr3_aa: CASGTGPNQPQHF

clone_size: .
v_call: TRBV5-1
d_call: TRBD2
j_call: TRBJ2-2
cdr3_nt: TGCGCCAGCAGCATAGGACTAGCGGGGCCCACCGGGGAGCTGTTTTTT
cdr3_aa: CASSIGLAGPTGELFF

clone_size: .
v_call: TRBV30
d_call: .
j_call: TRBJ2-2
cdr3_nt: TGTGCCTGGACGGGCAGGGTTATAGCCGGGGAGCTGTTTTTT
cdr3_aa: CAWTGRVIAGELFF

clone_size: .
v_call: TRBV18
d_call: TRBD1
j_call: TRBJ2-3
cdr3_nt: TGTGCCAGCTCACCGGGACAGGGAGATACGCAGTATTTT
cdr3_aa: CASSPGQGDTQYF

clone_size: .
v_call: TRBV28
d_call: TRBD2
j_call: TRBJ2-7
cdr3_nt: TGTGCCAGCAGAGGACTAGCGGGAGGAGGCGAGCAGTACTTC
cdr3_aa: CASRGLAGGGEQYF

clone_size: .
v_call: TRBV24-1
d_call: TRBD1
j_call: TRBJ1-2
cdr3_nt: TGTGCCACCAGTGCCAGCACAGGGGATCAGGTACTTGGCTACACCTTC
cdr3_aa: CATSASTGDQVLGYTF